This TCR beta chain was captured in a study of T cell repertoires in cytomegalovirus infection. Comments on this clonotype: Antigen: not known.

TCRdb independently ran MiXCR on the reads; one entry per CDR3 protein. The sample has some 920,000 distinct CDR3 sequences, about a third seen once. The ends were cut back, 9 bases at V and 1 base at J, with 22 bases in the middle. Germline lookup yields CDR1 MNHEY and CDR2 SMNVEV (reference sequence). The CDR3 sequence is 17 residues long. The sequence came from a human donor in good health (CMV status not recorded). Some clones in this sample may be carry-over from other donors' samples. The specimen was cultured CD8+ T cells from PBMCs, collected from culture after CMV antigen stimulation. The gene calls are TRBV27 and TRBJ2-1; D is tentatively TRBD1 or TRBD2 (6 bases each). The CDR3 is CASSTGAVLISYNEQFF. CDR3 in DNA: TGTGCCAGTTCCACGGGGGCGGTCCTAATTTCCTACAATGAGCAGTTCTTC.